These 24 T cell receptor beta chains originate from one sample sequenced in a study of OX40 agonist ivuxolimab in advanced cancers. Profiling relied on immunoSEQ multiplex PCR, and the TCRdb table lists in-frame clones only, not all of them. This table holds some 100,000 clones, about 85% found once. The material was CD4+ or CD8+ T cells sorted from blood, obtained in a trial of the OX40 agonist ivuxolimab. All receptors derive from an adult with an advanced solid tumor such as melanoma, head and neck, liver or kidney cancer.

The chain joins TRBV4-1 to TRBJ1-2; 10 nucleotides line up with TRBD1. V shed 4 bases and J 0 bases; nucleotides not matched to a gene: 8. The CDR3 is 17 amino acids. CDR1 and CDR2 from the germline V gene are MGHRA and YSYEKL. The CDR3 DNA reads as TGCGCCAGCAGCCGGGCGGGACAGGGGATTCCTAACTATGGCTACACCTTC. Translated, it gives CASSRAGQGIPNYGYTF.

This chain uses TRBV5-1 with TRBJ1-1; D is unresolved. V lost 0 bases and J 5 bases, leaving 8 bases between the germline ends. The germline V gene encodes CDR1 SGHRS and CDR2 YFSETQ. The CDR3 loop spans 13 amino acids. Here the CDR3 reads CASSLEGRTEAFF. In nucleotides, the CDR3 is TGCGCCAGCAGCTTGGAAGGTAGGACTGAAGCTTTCTTT.

The chain is built from TRBV6-1 and TRBJ1-5; unclear D gene. The CDR3 totals 14 residues. Germline-derived CDR1 and CDR2 are MNHNS and SASEGT. Trimming stripped 2 bases from V and 2 bases from J, with 7 bases between. The CDR3 loop reads CASSEQWGNQPQHF. As DNA, the CDR3 is TGTGCCAGCAGTGAACAATGGGGCAATCAGCCCCAGCATTTT.

This clone was seen just once. CDR3 in DNA: TGTGCCAGCAAGGGCAGTCTTTCGGAGACCCAGTACTTC. Protein: CASKGSLSETQYF. The rearrangement joins TRBV6-6 to TRBJ2-5; unclear D gene. Germline CDR1 and CDR2: MNHNY and SVGAGI (reference sequence). CDR3 length equals 13 residues. Trimming shortened V by 7 bases and J by 5 bases, and 14 bases separated the two germline ends.

This clone was observed a single time. V is TRBV29-1 and J is TRBJ2-3; D is ambiguous. The germline V gene has CDR1 SQVTM and CDR2 ANQGSEA. Trimming cost V 2 bases and J 1 base, with 7 bases left between them. The CDR3 totals 13 residues. The CDR3 sequence: CSVEKDRTDTQYF. In nucleotides, the CDR3 is TGCAGCGTTGAAAAGGATCGCACAGATACGCAGTATTTT.

The chain combines TRBV9 with TRBJ2-1, with D hard to call. In germline, CDR1 is SGDLS, CDR2 YYNGEE. The CDR3 has 15 residues. Trimming left V 3 bases short and J 7 bases short, with 17 bases between. CDR3 amino acids: CASSDSHGARNEQFF. CDR3 DNA sequence: TGTGCCAGCAGCGATTCCCACGGCGCCAGAAATGAGCAGTTCTTC. Based on the CDR3 plus reference TRBV9 and TRBJ2-1, the full variable domain is DSGVTQTPKHLITATGQRVTLRCSPRSGDLSVYWYQQSLDQGLQFLIQYYNGEERAKGNILERFSAQQFPDLHSELNLSSLELGDSALYFCASSDSHGARNEQFFGPGTRLTVL.

This chain connects TRBV7-8 to TRBJ2-7, with D hard to call. V lost 3 bases to trimming and J lost 3 bases, with 12 bases between them. Germline CDR1 and CDR2: SGHVS and FQNEAQ. CDR3 length: 14 residues. The CDR3 protein is CASSFSNHGYEQYV. CDR3 nucleotide sequence: TGTGCCAGCAGCTTTTCGAACCACGGCTACGAGCAGTACGTC.

The rearrangement uses TRBV28 and TRBJ2-7, with a tentative D call TRBD1 (6 bases). The CDR3 contains 14 residues. Germline assignment: CDR1 MDHEN and CDR2 SYDVKM. Deletions cut 5 bases from V and 0 bases from J, with 11 bases between. CDR3 DNA sequence: TGTGCCAGCAGTCCAACAGGGAGCTCCTACGAGCAGTACGTC. It yields the protein CASSPTGSSYEQYV.

The V gene is TRBV19, the J gene TRBJ1-5, with 10 bases lining up with TRBD1. J gave up 3 bases and V 6 bases, and 11 bases lay outside the gene matches. Germline CDR1 and CDR2: LNHDA and SQIVND (reference sequence). This CDR3 spans 17 amino acids. Written as DNA, the CDR3 is TGTGCCAGTAGCACGCAATCGGGACAGGGGTACAATCAGCCCCAGCATTTT. It specifies CASSTQSGQGYNQPQHF.

V and J are TRBV6-1 and TRBJ2-2, with D possibly being TRBD1 (5 bases). The CDR3 consists of 16 residues. Trimming cost V 4 bases and J 6 bases, with 18 bases left between them. CDR1 and CDR2 (germline): MNHNS, SASEGT. As DNA, the CDR3 is TGTGCCAGCAGTGGGCAGGGCGTTCTCACCGCCGGGGAGCTGTTTTTT. Amino acids: CASSGQGVLTAGELFF.

This chain uses TRBV10-3 with TRBJ2-7, with 7 bases identical to TRBD2. J lost 5 bases, V lost 6 bases, and 7 bases had no gene match. CDR3 length equals 13 residues. Germline V lookup: CDR1 ENHRY, CDR2 SYGVKD. In nucleotides, the CDR3 is TGTGCCATCAGGGCCTTCCGGGAGGACGAGCAGTACTTC. Protein: CAIRAFREDEQYF.

The chain links TRBV5-1 to TRBJ2-7, with TRBD1 matching 7 bases. Trimming at V came to 3 bases and at J to 3 bases, leaving 6 bases not matched to a gene. Germline CDR1 and CDR2: SGHRS and YFSETQ. CDR3 length equals 14 residues. The CDR3 reads CASSSQGVNYEQYF. Written as DNA, the CDR3 is TGCGCCAGCAGCTCTCAGGGGGTCAACTACGAGCAGTACTTC.

This clone was picked up one time. The chain recombines TRBV5-1 with TRBJ2-4; D is undetermined. This CDR3 contains 12 residues. Trimming removed 4 bases at V and 6 bases at J, with 8 bases between. Germline loops: CDR1 SGHRS, CDR2 YFSETQ. The CDR3 protein is CASSPYGNIQYF. The CDR3 DNA reads as TGCGCCAGCAGCCCGTATGGAAACATTCAGTACTTC.

The chain couples TRBV7-6 to TRBJ2-5; D is unresolved. The CDR3 is 12 amino acids. The V gene lost 1 base and the J gene lost 7 bases, with 7 bases spanning the gap. The germline CDR1 and CDR2 sequences are SGHVS and FNYEAQ. The CDR3 sequence is CASSLDPWTQYF. The CDR3 coding sequence is TGTGCCAGCAGCTTAGATCCGTGGACCCAGTACTTC.

J is TRBJ2-1 and V is TRBV5-3; 10 bases fit TRBD2. TRBV5-3 is flagged as an ORF with uncertain function. The trim removed 3 bases at V and 4 bases at J, leaving 10 bases unmatched. This CDR3 is built from 17 residues. This CDR3 reads CARSCLGGLAHYNEQFF. The CDR3 coding sequence is TGTGCCAGAAGCTGTCTAGGGGGACTAGCGCATTACAATGAGCAGTTCTTC.

This chain uses TRBV1 with TRBJ2-7; TRBD1 is the table's D call and was not checked against the DNA. TRBV1 is deemed a pseudogene. The CDR3 covers 16 residues. The CDR3 DNA follows: TGCACCAGCAGCCACCTCCAGGACAGGCGAGCATACGAGCAGTACGTC. The encoded protein is CTSSHLQDRRAYEQYV.

The chain links TRBV18 to TRBJ2-3; no clear D gene. The V end was cut by 2 bases, the J end by 2 bases, with 11 bases between. There are 15 residues in the CDR3. The germline V gene encodes CDR1 KGHSH and CDR2 LQKENI. The CDR3 loop is CASSPVQGSTDTQYF. The CDR3 DNA is TGTGCCAGCTCACCAGTTCAAGGGTCCACAGATACGCAGTATTTT.

This chain connects TRBV10-1 to TRBJ2-6; unclear D gene. The CDR3 length is 13 residues. Germline V gives CDR1 WNHNN, CDR2 SYGVQD (reference sequence). V lost 3 bases and J 1 base, leaving 1 base between the germline ends. This CDR3 reads CASSESGANVLTF. The CDR3 nucleotides are TGCGCCAGCAGTGAATCTGGGGCCAACGTCCTGACTTTC.

The V and J genes are TRBV7-2 and TRBJ2-3; D unresolved. Trimming removed 3 bases at V and 1 base at J, with 11 bases between. The CDR3 consists of 15 residues. Looked up from germline, CDR1 is SGHTA and CDR2 is FQGNSA. CDR3 amino acids: CASSFQSGGTDTQYF. CDR3 nucleotide sequence: TGTGCCAGCAGCTTTCAATCAGGAGGCACAGATACGCAGTATTTT.

The chain combines TRBV5-1 with TRBJ2-1; 14 bases line up with TRBD2. Germline V lookup: CDR1 SGHRS, CDR2 YFSETQ. J lost 8 bases, V lost 4 bases, and 2 bases had no gene match. The CDR3 length is 14 residues. The CDR3 region is CASSLGLAGDEQFF. Written as DNA, the CDR3 is TGCGCCAGCAGCCTGGGACTAGCGGGGGATGAGCAGTTCTTC. Supplemented by reference TRBV5-1 and TRBJ2-1, the full variable domain reads KAGVTQTPRYLIKTRGQQVTLSCSPISGHRSVSWYQQTPGQGLQFLFEYFSETQRNKGNFPGRFSGRQFSNSRSEMNVSTLELGDSALYLCASSLGLAGDEQFFGPGTRLTVL.

This clone was found once. The chain recombines TRBV30 with TRBJ2-7; D uncertain. The germline V gene has CDR1 GTSNPN and CDR2 SVGIG (reference sequence). The CDR3 covers 11 residues. Between the trimmed V and J ends, which lost 0 bases and 2 bases, there was a span of 2 bases. DNA for the CDR3: TGTGCCTGGAGTGTCGCCTACGAGCAGTACTTC. It specifies CAWSVAYEQYF.

This clone was counted a single time. The rearrangement joins TRBV5-4 to TRBJ1-6; 10 bases agree with TRBD1. Germline-derived CDR1 and CDR2 are SGHNT and YYREEE (reference sequence). This CDR3 comprises 14 residues. Trimming cost V 5 bases and J 7 bases; bases outside gene matches: 3. The CDR3 loop reads CASRPGQGNSPLHF. CDR3 in DNA: TGTGCCAGCAGGCCGGGACAGGGGAATTCACCCCTCCACTTT.

The V and J genes are TRBV28 and TRBJ2-1; 12 bases fit TRBD2. Germline V gene sequence: CDR1 MDHEN, CDR2 SYDVKM. Trimming cost V 6 bases and J 6 bases; bases outside gene matches: 9. This CDR3 has 16 residues. The chain's CDR3 is CASSPRTSGTRNEQFF. The CDR3, as DNA: TGTGCCAGCAGCCCGCGGACTAGCGGGACTCGCAATGAGCAGTTCTTC. Using reference TRBV28 and TRBJ2-1 for the parts outside the CDR3, the full variable domain is DVKVTQSSRYLVKRTGEKVFLECVQDMDHENMFWYRQDPGLGLRLIYFSYDVKMKEKGDIPEGYSVSREKKERFSLILESASTNQTSMYLCASSPRTSGTRNEQFFGPGTRLTVL.

The DNA for the CDR3 is TGCAGCGTTGAAACTCTGTTGGGGGTCGGGGATGGCTACACCTTC. Translated, it gives CSVETLLGVGDGYTF. The chain links TRBV29-1 to TRBJ1-2; TRBD1 might be the D (5 bases). The CDR3 is made up of 15 amino acids. The V end was cut by 2 bases, the J end by 6 bases, with 19 bases between. The germline V gene has CDR1 SQVTM and CDR2 ANQGSEA.